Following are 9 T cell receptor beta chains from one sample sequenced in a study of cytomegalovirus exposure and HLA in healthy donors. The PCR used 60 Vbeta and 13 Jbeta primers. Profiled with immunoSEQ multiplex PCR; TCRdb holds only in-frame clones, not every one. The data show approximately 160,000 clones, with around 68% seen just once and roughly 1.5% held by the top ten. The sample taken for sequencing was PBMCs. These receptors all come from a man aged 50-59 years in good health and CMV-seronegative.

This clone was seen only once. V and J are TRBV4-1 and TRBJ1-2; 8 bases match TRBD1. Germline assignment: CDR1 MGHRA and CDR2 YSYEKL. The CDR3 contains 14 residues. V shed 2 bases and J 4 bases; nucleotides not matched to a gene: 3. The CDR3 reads CASSQWGQVYGYTF. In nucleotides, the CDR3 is TGCGCCAGCAGCCAATGGGGACAGGTCTATGGCTACACCTTC.

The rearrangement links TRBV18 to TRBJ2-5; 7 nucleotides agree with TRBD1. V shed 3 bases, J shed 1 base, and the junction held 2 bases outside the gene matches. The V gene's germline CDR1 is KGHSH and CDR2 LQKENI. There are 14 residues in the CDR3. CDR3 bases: TGTGCCAGCTCACCCCGGGACAGCCAAGAGACCCAGTACTTC. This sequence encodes CASSPRDSQETQYF.

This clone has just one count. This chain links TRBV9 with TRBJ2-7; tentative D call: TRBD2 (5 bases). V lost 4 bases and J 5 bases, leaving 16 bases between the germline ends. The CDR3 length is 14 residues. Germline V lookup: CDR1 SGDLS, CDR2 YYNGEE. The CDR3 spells CASSYQILGDEQYF. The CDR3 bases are TGTGCCAGCAGCTACCAAATACTCGGGGACGAGCAGTACTTC.

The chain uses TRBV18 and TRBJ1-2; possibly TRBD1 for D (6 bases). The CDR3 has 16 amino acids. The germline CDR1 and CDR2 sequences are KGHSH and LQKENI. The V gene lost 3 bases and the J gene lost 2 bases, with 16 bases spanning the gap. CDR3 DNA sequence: TGTGCCAGCTCACCCACTGGGACACCGAACAACTATGGCTACACCTTC. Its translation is CASSPTGTPNNYGYTF.

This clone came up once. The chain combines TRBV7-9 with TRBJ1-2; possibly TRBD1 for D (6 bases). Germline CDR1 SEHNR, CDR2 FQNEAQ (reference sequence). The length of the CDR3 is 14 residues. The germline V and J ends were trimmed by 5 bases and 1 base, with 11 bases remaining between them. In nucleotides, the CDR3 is TGTGCCAGCAGCCCCGGACAGAATAACTATGGCTACACCTTC. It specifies CASSPGQNNYGYTF. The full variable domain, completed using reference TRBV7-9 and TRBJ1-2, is DTGVSQNPRHKITKRGQNVTFRCDPISEHNRLYWYRQTLGQGPEFLTYFQNEAQLEKSRLLSDRFSAERPKGSFSTLEIQRTEQGDSAMYLCASSPGQNNYGYTFGSGTRLTVV.

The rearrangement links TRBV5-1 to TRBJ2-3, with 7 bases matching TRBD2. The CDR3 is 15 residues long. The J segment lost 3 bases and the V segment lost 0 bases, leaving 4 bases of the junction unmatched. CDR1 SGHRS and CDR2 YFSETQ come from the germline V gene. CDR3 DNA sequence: TGCGCCAGCAGCTTGGTAGGGGAGGGGACAGATACGCAGTATTTT. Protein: CASSLVGEGTDTQYF.

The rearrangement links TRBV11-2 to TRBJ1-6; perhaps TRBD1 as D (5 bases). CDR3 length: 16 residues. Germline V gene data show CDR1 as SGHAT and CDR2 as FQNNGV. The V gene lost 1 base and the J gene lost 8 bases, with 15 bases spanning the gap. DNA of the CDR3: TGTGCCAGCAGCTTAGTATATCAGGGTCTGCATTCACCCCTCCACTTT. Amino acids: CASSLVYQGLHSPLHF.

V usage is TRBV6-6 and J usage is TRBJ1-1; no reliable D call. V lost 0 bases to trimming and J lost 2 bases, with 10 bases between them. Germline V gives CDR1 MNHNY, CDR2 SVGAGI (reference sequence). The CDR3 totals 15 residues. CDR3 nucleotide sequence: TGTGCCAGCAGTTACTCGCCAGGTGGAAACACTGAAGCTTTCTTT. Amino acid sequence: CASSYSPGGNTEAFF.

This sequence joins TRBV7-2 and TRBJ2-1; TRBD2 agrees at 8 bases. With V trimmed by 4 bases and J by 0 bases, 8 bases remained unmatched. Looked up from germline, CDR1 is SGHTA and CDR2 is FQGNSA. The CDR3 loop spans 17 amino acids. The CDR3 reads CASSSLRGGSSYNEQFF. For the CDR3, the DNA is TGTGCCAGCAGCTCTCTTCGGGGGGGTAGCTCCTACAATGAGCAGTTCTTC.